This T cell receptor (beta chain) is drawn from a study of CD8 T cells in Susac syndrome. Negative isolation yielded the CD8+ and CD4+ T cells, while FACS enriched the TEMRA cells. Broader study findings: TCR sequencing and HLA analysis covered a relatively small number of individuals.

This clonotype was seen just once. What it binds is unknown. The RNA, about 0.45 to 1 ug, was put through reverse transcription using random hexamers. Multiplex PCR with immunoSEQ amplified the TCR beta CDR3 across 54 Vbeta and 13 Jbeta. TCRdb itself ran the immunoSEQ multiplex PCR reads through MiXCR, one entry per CDR3 protein. The sample includes 130,000 or so distinct CDR3 sequences, 80% of them seen just once. This CDR3 spans 15 amino acids. The ends were cut back, 1 base at V and 5 bases at J, with 9 bases in the middle. The germline V gene has CDR1 PRHDT and CDR2 FYEKMQ (reference sequence). This sequence joins TRBV13 and TRBJ1-6; maybe TRBD1 (5 bases). Sequenced: CD8+ T cells from PBMCs. This TCR was recovered from a human donor with multiple sclerosis. CDR3 DNA sequence: TGTGCCAGCAGCTTAGCTCCAGGGAATAATTCACCCCTCCACTTT. Protein product: CASSLAPGNNSPLHF.